The TCR beta chain under discussion was sequenced for a study of CD8 T cells in Susac syndrome. Findings and limits, study-wide: The study's TCR sequencing and HLA analysis covered a relatively small number of individuals, and the study acknowledged this.

TCR beta sequences were obtained from blood CD8+ and CD4+ T cells. TEMRA cells were FACS-enriched, and CD8+ and CD4+ T cells were isolated negatively. Random hexamers were used to reverse transcribe the RNA input (0.5 to 1 ug). Multiplex PCR with immunoSEQ amplified the TCR beta CDR3 across 54 Vbeta and 13 Jbeta. TCRdb processed the immunoSEQ multiplex PCR reads anew with MiXCR; each CDR3 protein has one entry. Of fewer than 350,000 distinct CDR3 sequences listed, over 75% are singletons. The CDR3 totals 15 residues. Trimming took 10 bases from V and 0 from J; bases not matched to a gene: 7. Germline V lookup: CDR1 ENHRY, CDR2 SYGVKD. Only a few counts were recorded for this clonotype. The antigen remains undetermined.

The chain is built from TRBV10-3 and TRBJ1-3; 9 bases fit TRBD1. The sequence was obtained from a human donor with multiple sclerosis. Sequenced input: CD8+ T cells from PBMCs. Written as DNA, the CDR3 is TGTGCCACAGGGGACAGGGAAGACTCTGGAAACACCATATATTTT. Translated, it gives CATGDREDSGNTIYF.